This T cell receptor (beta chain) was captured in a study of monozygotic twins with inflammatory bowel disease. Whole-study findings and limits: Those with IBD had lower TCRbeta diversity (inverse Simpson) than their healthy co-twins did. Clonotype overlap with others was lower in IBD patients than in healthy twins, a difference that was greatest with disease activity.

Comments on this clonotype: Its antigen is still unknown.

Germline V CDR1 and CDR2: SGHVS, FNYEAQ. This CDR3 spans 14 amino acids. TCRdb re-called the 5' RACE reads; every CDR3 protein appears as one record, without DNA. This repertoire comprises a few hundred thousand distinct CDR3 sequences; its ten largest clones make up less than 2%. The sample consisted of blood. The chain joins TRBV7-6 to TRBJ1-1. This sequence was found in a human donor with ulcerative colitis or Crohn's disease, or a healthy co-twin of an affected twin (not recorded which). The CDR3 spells CASREWEVDTEAFF.